These 13 T cell receptor beta chains were all obtained from the same sample, sequenced in a study of blood T cell repertoires in COVID-19. The repertoire was sequenced with immunoSEQ multiplex PCR; TCRdb's copy has only in-frame clones and lacks some. Counted here are nearly 85,000 clones, around four fifths occurring once; the ten biggest clones make up about 15%. The sequencing input was peripheral blood. Every receptor here comes from a woman aged 55-69 years with acute or convalescent COVID-19.

The rearrangement links TRBV10-1 to TRBJ2-1, with D uncertain. Per the germline V gene, CDR1 is WNHNN and CDR2 is SYGVQD (reference sequence). The length of the CDR3 is 13 residues. Trimming removed 2 bases at V and 7 bases at J, with 9 bases between. The CDR3: CASSEITRNEQFF. The CDR3 region has the DNA TGCGCCAGCAGTGAGATAACACGAAATGAGCAGTTCTTC.

This chain uses TRBV2 with TRBJ1-5; D perhaps matches TRBD1 (6 bases). The length of the CDR3 is 12 residues. With 8 bases removed from V and 13 bases from J, the gap between germline ends came to 18 bases. Germline V gene lookup returns CDR1 SNHLY and CDR2 FYNNEI. The DNA for the CDR3 is TGTGCCAGCGCTCAGGGGTTGATATCTCAGCATTTT. Translated: CASAQGLISQHF.

The rearrangement uses TRBV6-5 and TRBJ1-6; 9 bases match TRBD1. V lost 5 bases and J lost 5; bases outside the gene matches: 1. This CDR3 is built from 14 residues. From germline, CDR1 is MNHEY and CDR2 SVGAGI. CDR3 protein: CASSTGGNNSPLHF. CDR3 nucleotide sequence: TGTGCCAGCAGTACAGGGGGCAATAATTCACCCCTCCACTTT.

The gene calls are TRBV30 and TRBJ1-1; D is uncertain. Germline CDR1 reads GTSNPN; CDR2 reads SVGIG (reference sequence). CDR3 length: 15 residues. The V end lost 0 bases, the J end lost 0 bases, and 11 bases lay between the germline ends. CDR3 in DNA: TGTGCCTGGAGTGTACTAAAACCTTTGAACACTGAAGCTTTCTTT. It specifies CAWSVLKPLNTEAFF.

This sequence joins TRBV12-5 and TRBJ2-2; D remains ambiguous. This CDR3 has 15 amino acids. From germline, CDR1 is LGHNT and CDR2 FRNRAP. Trimming took 1 base from V and 1 from J, leaving 7 bases between them. The CDR3 is CASGLGHGNTGELFF. The CDR3 DNA is TGTGCTAGTGGTTTGGGACACGGGAACACCGGGGAGCTGTTTTTT.

V usage is TRBV7-9 and J usage is TRBJ1-3; D call uncertain. V was cut by 3 bases and J by 5 bases, with 5 bases left in between. The CDR3 consists of 12 residues. Germline CDR1 and CDR2: SEHNR and FQNEAQ (reference sequence). The CDR3 sequence: CASSFERNTIYF. The CDR3 nucleotides are TGTGCCAGCAGCTTTGAGAGAAACACCATATATTTT. The variable domain in full, completed from reference TRBV7-9 and TRBJ1-3, reads DTGVSQNPRHKITKRGQNVTFRCDPISEHNRLYWYRQTLGQGPEFLTYFQNEAQLEKSRLLSDRFSAERPKGSFSTLEIQRTEQGDSAMYLCASSFERNTIYFGEGSWLTVV.

V is TRBV19 and J is TRBJ1-4, with a possible D match to TRBD1 (5 bases). CDR1 is LNHDA and CDR2 is SQIVND in the germline V gene (reference sequence). The CDR3 is 13 residues long. V was trimmed by 5 bases and J by 7 bases, leaving 11 bases between them. The CDR3 DNA is TGTGCCAGTAGTTCTACCGGGGGTGAAAAACTGTTTTTT. This encodes CASSSTGGEKLFF.

The J gene is TRBJ1-1, the V gene TRBV12-5; D not certain. The CDR3 covers 15 residues. Germline values: CDR1 LGHNT, CDR2 FRNRAP. The ends were cut back, 6 bases at V and 0 bases at J, with 14 bases in the middle. The CDR3 region has the DNA TGTGCTAGTGGCCCCAAATCCCGGGTGAACACTGAAGCTTTCTTT. This gives the protein CASGPKSRVNTEAFF.

The chain carries TRBV5-1 and TRBJ2-3; D ambiguous. The CDR3 totals 14 residues. Germline values: CDR1 SGHRS, CDR2 YFSETQ. Trimming removed 0 bases from V and 6 bases from J, with 11 bases in between. The CDR3 DNA reads TGCGCCAGCAGCTTGGATCCCGCCGGGGATACGCAGTATTTT. Protein product: CASSLDPAGDTQYF. Full variable domain (remainder filled in from reference TRBV5-1 and TRBJ2-3): KAGVTQTPRYLIKTRGQQVTLSCSPISGHRSVSWYQQTPGQGLQFLFEYFSETQRNKGNFPGRFSGRQFSNSRSEMNVSTLELGDSALYLCASSLDPAGDTQYFGPGTRLTVL.

This rearrangement joins TRBV10-3 to TRBJ2-3, with 9 bases identical to TRBD2. V gave up 10 bases and J gave up 4 bases; unmatched junction bases: 15. Germline CDR1 ENHRY, CDR2 SYGVKD. The CDR3 length is 16 residues. CDR3 amino acids: CATSGRAGGGADTQYF. The CDR3 nucleotides are TGTGCCACCTCCGGGCGCGCGGGGGGGGGAGCAGATACGCAGTATTTT.

V usage is TRBV19 and J usage is TRBJ2-7; 7 bases fit TRBD2. Germline-derived CDR1 and CDR2 are LNHDA and SQIVND (reference sequence). V dropped 7 bases and J dropped 5; count of bases not matched to a gene: 8. The CDR3 has 13 residues. CDR3 in DNA: TGTGCCAGTAAGCCCGCAGGGAGGGACGAGCAGTACTTC. Protein: CASKPAGRDEQYF.

The CDR3 here is CASSNGRGWEQYF. As DNA, the CDR3 is TGTGCCAGCAGTAACGGGAGAGGATGGGAGCAGTACTTC. The V and J genes are TRBV12-3 or TRBV12-4 and TRBJ2-7; D might be TRBD2 (6 bases). The CDR3 has 13 amino acids. V gave up 5 bases and J gave up 7 bases, with 15 bases separating them.

This clone came up once. The chain is built from TRBV5-8 and TRBJ2-5, with D unresolved. There are 14 residues in the CDR3. The V end was cut by 0 bases, the J end by 4 bases, with 10 bases between. The V gene's germline CDR1 is SGHTS and CDR2 YDEGEE. This CDR3 is CASSLARLGETQYF. The CDR3 DNA sequence: TGTGCCAGCAGCTTGGCCCGGCTAGGAGAGACCCAGTACTTC.